The table lists the clone carrying this T cell receptor (beta chain) with a few counts. Isolation per sample recovered at least 6 million PBMCs. These data originate in a study of blood T cells in healthy people across ages. A second PCR of 7 to 11 cycles used a sample-barcoded 5' primer and a J-beta primer mix. MiXCR, applied by TCRdb to the 5' RACE reads, yields one record per CDR3 protein. This table has about 540,000 distinct CDR3 sequences, around 24% appearing once. This sample also belongs to another study, concerning T cells of mothers and their children. As reported in that work: A second PCR was performed with the M1S primer. This primer added sample barcodes and 2-4 random nucleotides. Not a single persistent microchimeric T cell clone was detected.

The sequence derives from a boy aged 5-17 years in good health. The specimen was blood.

The CDR3: CASSHRDRGRVDGYTF. In DNA, the CDR3 is TGTGCCAGCAGTCACCGGGACAGGGGGCGCGTGGATGGCTACACCTTC. The V gene is TRBV6-5, the J gene TRBJ1-2; 12 nucleotides align to TRBD1. The CDR3 loop spans 16 amino acids. With V trimmed by 5 bases and J by 6 bases, 10 bases remained unmatched. Germline V gene lookup returns CDR1 MNHEY and CDR2 SVGAGI.